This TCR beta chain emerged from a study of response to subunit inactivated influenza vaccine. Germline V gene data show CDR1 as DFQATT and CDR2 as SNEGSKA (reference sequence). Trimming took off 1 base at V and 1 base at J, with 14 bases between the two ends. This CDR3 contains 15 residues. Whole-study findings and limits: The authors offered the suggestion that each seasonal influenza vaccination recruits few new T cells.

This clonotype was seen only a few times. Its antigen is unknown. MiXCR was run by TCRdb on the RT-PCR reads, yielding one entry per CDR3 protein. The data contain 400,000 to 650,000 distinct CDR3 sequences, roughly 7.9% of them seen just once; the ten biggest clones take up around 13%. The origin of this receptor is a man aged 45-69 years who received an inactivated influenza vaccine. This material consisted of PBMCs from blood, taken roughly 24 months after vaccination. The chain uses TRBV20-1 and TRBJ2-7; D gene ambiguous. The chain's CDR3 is CSARGPRQASYEQYF. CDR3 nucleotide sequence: TGCAGTGCTAGAGGTCCGAGGCAGGCTTCCTACGAGCAGTACTTC.